Following are 15 T cell receptor beta chains from one sample sequenced in a study of cytomegalovirus exposure and HLA in healthy donors. Researchers ran the PCR with 60 Vbeta and 13 Jbeta primers. This table comes from immunoSEQ multiplex PCR, and its TCRdb copy is limited to in-frame clones, with some not included. The table lists over 150,000 clones, over 75% of them singletons. Sequencing used PBMCs. The receptors come from a man in his forties or fifties in good health and CMV-seronegative.

The chain carries TRBV6-4 and TRBJ1-2; 8 positions match TRBD1. V was clipped by 5 bases and J by 7 bases; unmatched bases: 15. The CDR3 is 16 residues long. Germline assignment: CDR1 MRHNA and CDR2 SNTAGT. CDR3 in DNA: TGTGCCAGCAGTCCGGGACAGGAACGATATTTTGCTGGCTACACCTTC. This encodes CASSPGQERYFAGYTF.

The V gene is TRBV30, the J gene TRBJ2-7, with TRBD2 as a possible D gene (6 bases). This CDR3 has 12 residues. The V end was cut by 5 bases, the J end by 5 bases, with 13 bases between. Germline V gene lookup returns CDR1 GTSNPN and CDR2 SVGIG (reference sequence). As DNA, the CDR3 is TGTGCCTGGGGGATGGGGGGAGACGAGCAGTACTTC. As protein: CAWGMGGDEQYF. Full variable domain (rest looked up from reference TRBV30 and TRBJ2-7): SQTIHQWPATLVQPVGSPLSLECTVEGTSNPNLYWYRQAAGRGLQLLFYSVGIGQISSEVPQNLSASRPQDRQFILSSKKLLLSDSGFYLCAWGMGGDEQYFGPGTRLTVT.

This clone has only a few counts. The rearrangement links TRBV21-1 to TRBJ1-1; the D call TRBD1 from the table was never checked on the DNA. TRBV21-1 is assigned pseudogene status. This CDR3 region has 15 residues. The CDR3 spells CASSKDGQTNTEAFF. CDR3 in DNA: TGTGCCAGCAGCAAAGATGGACAGACGAACACTGAAGCTTTCTTT.

Here the CDR3 DNA reads TGTGCCAGCAGCTTGCTAGAAGCTTTCTTT. Its protein product is CASSLLEAFF. V usage is TRBV7-9 and J usage is TRBJ1-1; D is unclear. The CDR3 sequence is 10 residues long. The V gene's germline CDR1 is SEHNR and CDR2 FQNEAQ (reference sequence). Trimming left V 3 bases short and J 8 bases short, with 4 bases between.

J is TRBJ2-5 and V is TRBV11-2; 8 bases match TRBD2. The CDR3 contains 14 residues. The junction had 7 bases not matched to a gene; V was cut back by 5 bases and J by 5 bases. Germline CDR1 SGHAT, CDR2 FQNNGV. CDR3: CASSAGLGGETQYF. The CDR3 region has the DNA TGTGCCAGCAGCGCGGGACTAGGCGGGGAGACCCAGTACTTC.

The V call is TRBV9, the J call TRBJ2-3, with 7 nucleotides matching TRBD2. CDR1 is SGDLS and CDR2 is YYNGEE in the germline V gene. V lost 3 bases to trimming and J lost 3 bases; unmatched junction nucleotides: 4. The CDR3 consists of 14 residues. As DNA, the CDR3 is TGTGCCAGCAGCGACGCGGGGGTTACAGATACGCAGTATTTT. Residues: CASSDAGVTDTQYF.

V is TRBV30 and J is TRBJ1-2; D not certain. Germline lookup yields CDR1 GTSNPN and CDR2 SVGIG (reference sequence). This CDR3 comprises 12 residues. Trimming took off 4 bases at V and 4 bases at J, with 10 bases between the two ends. CDR3: CAWMAGSYGYTF. The CDR3 nucleotides are TGTGCCTGGATGGCGGGATCCTATGGCTACACCTTC.

The V and J genes are TRBV2 and TRBJ1-1, with a possible D match to TRBD1 (6 bases). Germline lookup yields CDR1 SNHLY and CDR2 FYNNEI. V was clipped by 10 bases and J by 0 bases, with 15 bases between them. CDR3 length equals 14 residues. The CDR3 sequence is CAIVAGAVNTEAFF. Written as DNA, the CDR3 is TGTGCCATTGTAGCGGGGGCGGTGAACACTGAAGCTTTCTTT.

The rearrangement uses TRBV9 and TRBJ1-2; D possibly corresponds to TRBD1 (6 bases). Germline V lookup: CDR1 SGDLS, CDR2 YYNGEE. The V end lost 3 bases, the J end lost 5 bases, and 11 bases lay between the germline ends. The CDR3 has 13 residues. The CDR3 loop is CASSEQGWYGYTF. As DNA, the CDR3 is TGTGCCAGCAGCGAGCAGGGGTGGTATGGCTACACCTTC.

This clone was counted a few times. The chain joins TRBV30 to TRBJ1-4, with D perhaps TRBD1 (6 bases). This CDR3 is 12 amino acids long. From germline, CDR1 is GTSNPN and CDR2 SVGIG (reference sequence). V dropped 5 bases and J dropped 7 bases, with 11 bases sitting between them. The CDR3 nucleotides read TGTGCCTGGGACCGGGACACTGAAAAACTGTTTTTT. Translated, it gives CAWDRDTEKLFF.

V and J are TRBV6-5 and TRBJ1-3; D is possibly TRBD1 (6 bases). The CDR3 has 15 amino acids. V lost 5 bases and J lost 4, with 15 bases in between. Germline V CDR1 and CDR2: MNHEY, SVGAGI. This CDR3 is CASSNRVERGNTIYF. For the CDR3, the DNA is TGTGCCAGCAGTAACAGGGTCGAAAGGGGAAACACCATATATTTT.

This chain links TRBV14 with TRBJ2-3; D is unresolved. The CDR3 spans 14 residues. V lost 1 base and J lost 6, with 11 bases in between. Germline V gene lookup returns CDR1 SGHDN and CDR2 FVKESK. The CDR3 DNA reads as TGTGCCAGCAGCCAAGGTAGATTTAGCGATACGCAGTATTTT. It is translated as CASSQGRFSDTQYF.

The chain has TRBV7-2 and TRBJ2-5; the D gene is possibly TRBD2 (6 bases). The germline V and J ends were trimmed by 0 bases and 4 bases, with 9 bases remaining between them. Germline V CDR1 and CDR2: SGHTA, FQGNSA. The CDR3 length is 14 residues. The CDR3 DNA reads as TGTGCCAGCAGCTTAGCGGGGGGTCCAGAGACCCAGTACTTC. It translates to CASSLAGGPETQYF.

V gene TRBV9 combines with J gene TRBJ2-1; TRBD2 matches 11 bases. Germline CDR1 is SGDLS and CDR2 is YYNGEE. V trimming: 3 bases; J trimming: 0 bases; junction bases outside the gene matches: 14. The CDR3 covers 20 residues. This CDR3 is CASSAPLAGGPFSSYNEQFF. In DNA, the CDR3 is TGTGCCAGCAGCGCACCCCTAGCGGGGGGCCCCTTCAGCTCCTACAATGAGCAGTTCTTC.

The rearrangement uses TRBV7-3 and TRBJ2-1; 12 bases are a match to TRBD2. Germline CDR1 is SGHTA and CDR2 is FQGTGA. Trimming took 3 bases from V and 7 from J; bases not matched to a gene: 7. The CDR3 extends over 16 amino acids. CDR3 in amino acids: CASSFPSGGAGNEQFF. The CDR3 DNA sequence: TGTGCCAGCAGCTTCCCTAGCGGGGGGGCAGGGAATGAGCAGTTCTTC.